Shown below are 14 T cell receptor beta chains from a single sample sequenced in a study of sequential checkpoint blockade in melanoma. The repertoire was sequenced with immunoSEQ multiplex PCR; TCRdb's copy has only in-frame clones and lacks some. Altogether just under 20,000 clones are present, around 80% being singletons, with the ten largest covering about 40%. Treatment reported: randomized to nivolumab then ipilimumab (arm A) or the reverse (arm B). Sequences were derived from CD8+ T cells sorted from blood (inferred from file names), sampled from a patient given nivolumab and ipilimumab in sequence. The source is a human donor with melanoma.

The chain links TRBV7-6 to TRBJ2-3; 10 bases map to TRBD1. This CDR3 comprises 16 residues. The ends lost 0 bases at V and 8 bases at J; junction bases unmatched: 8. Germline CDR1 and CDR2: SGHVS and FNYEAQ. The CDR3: CASSLAEGQGRGTQYF. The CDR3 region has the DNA TGTGCCAGCAGCTTAGCGGAGGGACAGGGGAGAGGTACGCAGTATTTT. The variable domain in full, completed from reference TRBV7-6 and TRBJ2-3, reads GAGVSQSPRYKVTKRGQDVALRCDPISGHVSLYWYRQALGQGPEFLTYFNYEAQQDKSGLPNDRFSAERPEGSISTLTIQRTEQRDSAMYRCASSLAEGQGRGTQYFGPGTRLTVL.

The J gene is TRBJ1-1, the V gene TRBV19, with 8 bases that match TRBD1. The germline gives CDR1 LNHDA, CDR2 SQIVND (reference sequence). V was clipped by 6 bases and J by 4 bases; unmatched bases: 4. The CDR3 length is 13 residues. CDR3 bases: TGTGCCAGTAGCCCAGACAGGGGCACTGAAGCTTTCTTT. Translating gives CASSPDRGTEAFF. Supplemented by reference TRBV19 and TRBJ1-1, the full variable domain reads DGGITQSPKYLFRKEGQNVTLSCEQNLNHDAMYWYRQDPGQGLRLIYYSQIVNDFQKGDIAEGYSVSREKKESFPLTVTSAQKNPTAFYLCASSPDRGTEAFFGQGTRLTVV.

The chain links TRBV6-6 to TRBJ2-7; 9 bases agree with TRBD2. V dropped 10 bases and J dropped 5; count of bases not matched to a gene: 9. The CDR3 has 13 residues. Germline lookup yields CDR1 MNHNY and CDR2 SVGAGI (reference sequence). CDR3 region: CATNSGSEHEQYF. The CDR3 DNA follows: TGTGCCACAAATAGCGGGAGTGAACACGAGCAGTACTTC.

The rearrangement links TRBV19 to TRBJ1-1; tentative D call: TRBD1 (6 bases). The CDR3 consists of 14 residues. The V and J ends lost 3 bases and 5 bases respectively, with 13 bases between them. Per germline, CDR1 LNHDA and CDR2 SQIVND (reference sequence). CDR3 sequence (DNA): TGTGCCAGTAGTATGCGGGGGGCCCTTACTGAAGCTTTCTTT. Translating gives CASSMRGALTEAFF. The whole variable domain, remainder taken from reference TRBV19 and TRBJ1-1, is DGGITQSPKYLFRKEGQNVTLSCEQNLNHDAMYWYRQDPGQGLRLIYYSQIVNDFQKGDIAEGYSVSREKKESFPLTVTSAQKNPTAFYLCASSMRGALTEAFFGQGTRLTVV.

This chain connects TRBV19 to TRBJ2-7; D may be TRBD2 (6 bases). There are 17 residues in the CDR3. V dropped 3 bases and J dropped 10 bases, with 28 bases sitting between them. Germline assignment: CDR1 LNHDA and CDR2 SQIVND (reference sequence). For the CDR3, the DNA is TGTGCCAGTAGTATTTGGGGGGAACTATGGCTAACCTACGTTCAGTACTTC. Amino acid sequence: CASSIWGELWLTYVQYF.

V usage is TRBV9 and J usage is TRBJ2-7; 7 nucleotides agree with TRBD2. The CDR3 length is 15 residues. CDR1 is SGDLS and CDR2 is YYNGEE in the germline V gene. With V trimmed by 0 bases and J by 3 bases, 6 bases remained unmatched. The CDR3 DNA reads TGTGCCAGCAGCGTAGGGCCCGGGGGGAACTACGAGCAGTACTTC. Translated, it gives CASSVGPGGNYEQYF. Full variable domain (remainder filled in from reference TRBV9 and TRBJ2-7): DSGVTQTPKHLITATGQRVTLRCSPRSGDLSVYWYQQSLDQGLQFLIQYYNGEERAKGNILERFSAQQFPDLHSELNLSSLELGDSALYFCASSVGPGGNYEQYFGPGTRLTVT.

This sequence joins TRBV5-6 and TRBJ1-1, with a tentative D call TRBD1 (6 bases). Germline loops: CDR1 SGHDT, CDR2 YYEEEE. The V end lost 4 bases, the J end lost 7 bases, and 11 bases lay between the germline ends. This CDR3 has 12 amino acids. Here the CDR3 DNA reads TGTGCCAGCAGCGGGGGCCACCTTGAAGCTTTCTTT. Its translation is CASSGGHLEAFF.

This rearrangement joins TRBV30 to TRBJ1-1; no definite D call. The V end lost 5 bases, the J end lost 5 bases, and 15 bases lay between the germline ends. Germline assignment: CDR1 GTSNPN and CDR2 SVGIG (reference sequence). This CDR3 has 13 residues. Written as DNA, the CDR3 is TGTGCCTGGTGTAGCGGGCCGGGGACTGAAGCTTTCTTT. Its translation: CAWCSGPGTEAFF.

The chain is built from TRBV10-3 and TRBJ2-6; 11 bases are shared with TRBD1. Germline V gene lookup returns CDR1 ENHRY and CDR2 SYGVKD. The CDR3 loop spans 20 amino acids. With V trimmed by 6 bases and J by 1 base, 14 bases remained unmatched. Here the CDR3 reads CAISRKGQGDLRSGANVLTF. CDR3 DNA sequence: TGTGCCATCAGCCGAAAGGGACAGGGGGACCTTAGGTCTGGGGCCAACGTCCTGACTTTC.

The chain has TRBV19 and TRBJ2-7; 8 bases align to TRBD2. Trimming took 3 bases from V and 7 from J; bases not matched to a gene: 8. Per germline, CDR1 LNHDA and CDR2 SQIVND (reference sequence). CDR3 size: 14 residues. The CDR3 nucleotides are TGTGCCAGTAGTATCTCAGCGGGAGCGGGGGAGCAGTACTTC. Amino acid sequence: CASSISAGAGEQYF.

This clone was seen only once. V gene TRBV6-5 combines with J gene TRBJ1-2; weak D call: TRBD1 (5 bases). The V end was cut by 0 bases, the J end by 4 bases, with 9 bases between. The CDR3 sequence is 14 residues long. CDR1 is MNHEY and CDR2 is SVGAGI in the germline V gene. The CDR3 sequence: CASSYSGRSYGYTF. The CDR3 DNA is TGTGCCAGCAGTTACTCGGGGCGGTCCTATGGCTACACCTTC.

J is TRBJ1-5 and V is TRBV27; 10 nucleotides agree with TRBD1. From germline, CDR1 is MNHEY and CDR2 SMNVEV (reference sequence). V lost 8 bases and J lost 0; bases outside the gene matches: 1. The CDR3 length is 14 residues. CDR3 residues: CASGTGVSNQPQHF. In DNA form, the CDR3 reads TGTGCCAGCGGGACAGGGGTTAGCAATCAGCCCCAGCATTTT.

The CDR3 DNA sequence: TGTGCCAGCAGTGAGAGCTCTGGAAACACCATATATTTT. This gives the protein CASSESSGNTIYF. The chain links TRBV2 to TRBJ1-3; D is unclear. This CDR3 region has 13 residues. Germline-derived CDR1 and CDR2 are SNHLY and FYNNEI. The V gene lost 3 bases and the J gene lost 0 bases, with 3 bases spanning the gap. Full variable domain (remainder filled in from reference TRBV2 and TRBJ1-3): EPEVTQTPSHQVTQMGQEVILRCVPISNHLYFYWYRQILGQKVEFLVSFYNNEISEKSEIFDDQFSVERPDGSNFTLKIRSTKLEDSAMYFCASSESSGNTIYFGEGSWLTVV.

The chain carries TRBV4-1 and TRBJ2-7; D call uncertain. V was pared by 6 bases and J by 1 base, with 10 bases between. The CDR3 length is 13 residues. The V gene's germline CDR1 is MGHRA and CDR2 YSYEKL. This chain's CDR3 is CASSPGPSYEQYF. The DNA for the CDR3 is TGCGCCAGCAGTCCAGGCCCATCCTACGAGCAGTACTTC.